This T cell receptor (beta chain) was identified in a study of identical twins. Whole-study findings and limits: Twin-shared out-of-frame alpha sequences were enriched for low generation probability. Beta out-of-frame sequences showed weaker excess sharing between twins.

V was pared by 3 bases and J by 5 bases, with 8 bases of the junction left unmatched. Germline V gene lookup returns CDR1 SQVTM and CDR2 ANQGSEA. The CDR3 has 15 amino acids. This clonotype was found a few times. The antigen is unknown. A universal primer site was added by template switching, and unique molecular identifiers were carried by the cDNA. TCRdb reprocessed the 5' RACE reads with MiXCR, giving one entry per CDR3 protein. The sample contains under 1 million distinct CDR3 sequences, 9% to 15% of which appear only once. These data are also associated with another study on yellow fever vaccine responses in identical twins.

Source material: PBMCs. The gene calls are TRBV29-1 and TRBJ2-1, with 9 bases lining up with TRBD2. The origin of this receptor is a woman younger than 30 in good health. The CDR3 protein is CSVDLAGFGHNEQFF. DNA of the CDR3: TGCAGCGTTGACCTAGCGGGATTTGGCCACAATGAGCAGTTCTTC.